Below, 10 T cell receptor beta chains from the same sample are listed, as sequenced in a study of chemoradiotherapy in HPV16-positive cancers. Method: immunoSEQ multiplex PCR; TCRdb's copy keeps in-frame clones and lacks some. The sample has tens of thousands of clones; just over 90% are singletons. The source was blood, collected from a patient who underwent chemoradiotherapy. These receptors were obtained from a human donor with HPV-associated anogenital cancer.

This rearrangement joins TRBV11-2 to TRBJ2-7; D is unclear. Germline V CDR1 and CDR2: SGHAT, FQNNGV. This CDR3 has 13 amino acids. V dropped 1 base and J dropped 0 bases, with 4 bases sitting between them. CDR3 DNA: TGTGCCAGCAGCTTAGCGGGCTCCTACGAGCAGTACTTC. Translating gives CASSLAGSYEQYF.

The chain uses TRBV5-1 and TRBJ2-3; 12 nucleotides agree with TRBD2. Germline CDR1 reads SGHRS; CDR2 reads YFSETQ. There are 15 residues in the CDR3. Trimming cost V 6 bases and J 2 bases; bases outside gene matches: 4. The CDR3 loop reads CASTRTSGNTDTQYF. The CDR3 nucleotides are TGCGCCAGCACCAGGACTAGCGGGAACACAGATACGCAGTATTTT. The variable domain in full, with the rest retrieved from reference TRBV5-1 and TRBJ2-3, is KAGVTQTPRYLIKTRGQQVTLSCSPISGHRSVSWYQQTPGQGLQFLFEYFSETQRNKGNFPGRFSGRQFSNSRSEMNVSTLELGDSALYLCASTRTSGNTDTQYFGPGTRLTVL.

The V call is TRBV30, the J call TRBJ2-7, with TRBD2 matching 7 bases. CDR1 GTSNPN and CDR2 SVGIG come from the germline V gene (reference sequence). CDR3 length equals 16 residues. J gave up 0 bases and V 1 base, and 9 bases lay outside the gene matches. Written as DNA, the CDR3 is TGTGCCTGGAGTGGGGGGGATAGCGGGCCCTCCTACGAGCAGTACTTC. It encodes CAWSGGDSGPSYEQYF.

The genes are TRBV4-2 and TRBJ1-1; D is ambiguous. The CDR3 contains 13 residues. CDR1 and CDR2 (germline): LGHNA, YNFKEQ. V gave up 4 bases and J gave up 3 bases, with 9 bases separating them. CDR3 nucleotide sequence: TGTGCCAGCAGCCCCAGGACTCACACTGAAGCTTTCTTT. Translated: CASSPRTHTEAFF.

This chain connects TRBV30 to TRBJ2-7, with unresolved D. Germline V CDR1 and CDR2: GTSNPN, SVGIG (reference sequence). This CDR3 is built from 15 residues. Trimming left V 0 bases short and J 1 base short, with 13 bases between. CDR3 protein: CAWSVPPAASYEQYF. For the CDR3, the DNA is TGTGCCTGGAGTGTACCCCCCGCCGCTTCCTACGAGCAGTACTTC. The variable domain in full, completed from reference TRBV30 and TRBJ2-7, reads SQTIHQWPATLVQPVGSPLSLECTVEGTSNPNLYWYRQAAGRGLQLLFYSVGIGQISSEVPQNLSASRPQDRQFILSSKKLLLSDSGFYLCAWSVPPAASYEQYFGPGTRLTVT.

The chain is built from TRBV7-2 and TRBJ2-1, with D hard to call. The CDR3 runs to 15 residues. V lost 2 bases, J lost 8 bases, and 16 bases lay in between. Germline CDR1 and CDR2: SGHTA and FQGNSA. CDR3 sequence: CASSLTVIIRDEQFF. The CDR3 DNA follows: TGTGCCAGCAGCTTAACAGTTATTATCCGAGATGAGCAGTTCTTC.

The V call is TRBV30, the J call TRBJ2-6; D tentatively reads TRBD1 or TRBD2 (5 bases each). Trimming removed 7 bases from V and 2 bases from J, with 18 bases in between. The CDR3 has 16 amino acids. The germline CDR1 and CDR2 sequences are GTSNPN and SVGIG (reference sequence). The CDR3 reads CASADRGRPGANVLTF. The CDR3 coding sequence is TGTGCCTCAGCCGACCGGGGCCGCCCTGGGGCCAACGTCCTGACTTTC.

The chain recombines TRBV11-3 with TRBJ2-2; the D gene is possibly TRBD2 (5 bases). CDR1 and CDR2 (germline): SGHNT, YENEEA. Trimming took 0 bases from V and 6 from J, leaving 11 bases between them. This CDR3 has 15 residues. The CDR3 spells CASSLDYYGAGELFF. The CDR3 coding sequence is TGTGCCAGCAGCTTAGATTATTACGGGGCCGGGGAGCTGTTTTTT.

The chain has TRBV2 and TRBJ2-5; TRBD1 matches 7 bases. Germline V gives CDR1 SNHLY, CDR2 FYNNEI. The CDR3 spans 13 residues. Trimming cost V 8 bases and J 5 bases; bases outside gene matches: 8. CDR3 coding DNA: TGTGCCAGCGCCGGGACAGCTCAGGAGACCCAGTACTTC. This sequence encodes CASAGTAQETQYF.

The chain uses TRBV19 and TRBJ1-5; D might be TRBD1 (5 bases). The germline V gene has CDR1 LNHDA and CDR2 SQIVND (reference sequence). V lost 1 base and J 5 bases, leaving 21 bases between the germline ends. The CDR3 contains 18 residues. For the CDR3, the DNA is TGTGCCAGTAGTATAGTTTCGGTTGCTCAGGGTTATGATCAGCCCCAGCATTTT. It yields the protein CASSIVSVAQGYDQPQHF.